Each of the 14 T cell receptor beta chains below was sequenced from the same sample in a study of T-cell memory formation after mild COVID-19. TCRdb re-called the 5' RACE reads through MiXCR, storing one row per CDR3 protein. The sample records fewer than 15,000 distinct CDR3 sequences, over 20% being singletons. Sequencing used PBMCs or a T cell subset sorted from them (not recorded which). The receptors shown here come from a man aged 18 to 30 who had mild COVID-19 (a few samples of this study predate the infection). Cell type and time point are not known.

Many counts were recorded for this clonotype. The chain combines TRBV5-1 with TRBJ2-1, with a possible D match to TRBD1 (6 bases). In germline, CDR1 is SGHRS, CDR2 YFSETQ. Trimming removed 4 bases from V and 6 bases from J, with 17 bases in between. The CDR3 is made up of 15 amino acids. The CDR3 spells CASSLASTGSNEQFF. DNA of the CDR3: TGCGCCAGCAGCCTCGCCTCTACAGGGAGCAATGAGCAGTTCTTC.

This chain uses TRBV27 with TRBJ2-2; D not resolved. The CDR3 runs 15 residues. Germline V CDR1 and CDR2: MNHEY, SMNVEV (reference sequence). Trimming shortened V by 4 bases and J by 5 bases, and 14 bases separated the two germline ends. CDR3 sequence: CASSWAPAVTGELFF. CDR3 coding DNA: TGTGCCAGCAGTTGGGCACCCGCAGTAACCGGGGAGCTGTTTTTT.

This clonotype was counted ten times or more. The V and J genes are TRBV6-2 or TRBV6-3 and TRBJ2-7; weak D call: TRBD1 (6 bases). Germline loops: CDR1 MNHEY, CDR2 SVGEGT. V lost 5 bases to trimming and J lost 5 bases, with 10 bases between them. The CDR3 runs 12 residues. The CDR3, as DNA: TGTGCCAGCAGTCCAGGGGCCCACGAGCAGTACTTC. Its translation is CASSPGAHEQYF.

At least ten counts were recorded for this clonotype. The chain carries TRBV7-8 and TRBJ1-2; D perhaps matches TRBD1 (5 bases). In germline, CDR1 is SGHVS, CDR2 FQNEAQ. Trimming took off 3 bases at V and 7 bases at J, with 24 bases between the two ends. This CDR3 spans 17 amino acids. CDR3 protein: CASSFVSVPGPRSGYTF. CDR3 nucleotide sequence: TGTGCCAGCAGCTTCGTCTCGGTACCGGGACCCAGGAGTGGCTACACCTTC.

This clonotype was observed at least ten times. V and J are TRBV18 and TRBJ2-3; perhaps TRBD2 as D (6 bases). The CDR3 covers 16 residues. V was cut by 3 bases and J by 1 base, with 14 bases left in between. The germline V gene has CDR1 KGHSH and CDR2 LQKENI. The CDR3 spells CASSPVAVRRTDTQYF. In DNA form, the CDR3 reads TGTGCCAGCTCACCGGTAGCGGTGCGTCGCACAGATACGCAGTATTTT.

This clonotype was counted at least ten times. The chain couples TRBV6-1 to TRBJ1-1; D unresolved. Trimming took off 6 bases at V and 4 bases at J, with 15 bases between the two ends. Germline CDR1 and CDR2: MNHNS and SASEGT. This CDR3 is 14 amino acids long. The CDR3 protein is CASRDGGMTTEAFF. DNA of the CDR3: TGTGCCAGCAGGGACGGCGGGATGACCACTGAAGCTTTCTTT.

In its sample, this clonotype was seen many times. The J gene is TRBJ2-6, the V gene TRBV27; D is undetermined. V lost 5 bases and J 3 bases, leaving 14 bases between the germline ends. Germline assignment: CDR1 MNHEY and CDR2 SMNVEV (reference sequence). The CDR3 extends over 16 amino acids. CDR3 nucleotides: TGTGCCAGCAGTCCCAAATGGTTAGTTGGGGCCAACGTCCTGACTTTC. Translating gives CASSPKWLVGANVLTF. The variable domain in full, completed from reference TRBV27 and TRBJ2-6, reads EAQVTQNPRYLITVTGKKLTVTCSQNMNHEYMSWYRQDPGLGLRQIYYSMNVEVTDKGDVPEGYKVSRKEKRNFPLILESPSPNQTSLYFCASSPKWLVGANVLTFGAGSRLTVL.

Details on this clonotype: A much larger clone is a single base away; this may be a read error. This chain links TRBV4-2 with TRBJ2-7; no definite D call. The CDR3 is made up of 12 amino acids. Germline V CDR1 and CDR2: LGHNA, YNFKEQ. CDR3 sequence: CASIQDHTEQYF. In DNA form, the CDR3 reads TGTGCCAGCATCCAAGATCATACCGAGCAGTACTTC.

The chain recombines TRBV12-3 or TRBV12-4 with TRBJ2-1; TRBD1 agrees at 7 bases. The CDR3 sequence is 14 residues long. The ends lost 5 bases at V and 9 bases at J; junction bases unmatched: 10. In DNA form, the CDR3 reads TGTGCCAGCAGTCCCGGGACAGTCTCGGGTGAGCAGTTCTTC. Translation: CASSPGTVSGEQFF.

This clonotype is categorized as medium-sized. V gene TRBV13 combines with J gene TRBJ1-1; D not certain. Germline V CDR1 and CDR2: PRHDT, FYEKMQ (reference sequence). The germline V and J ends were trimmed by 0 bases and 13 bases, with 18 bases remaining between them. The CDR3 loop spans 14 amino acids. CDR3 in DNA: TGTGCCAGCAGCTTAGGCCTAATGAGGAGGGTCGATTTCTTT. It codes for CASSLGLMRRVDFF.

This chain uses TRBV4-2 with TRBJ2-5; 8 bases line up with TRBD1. There are 15 residues in the CDR3. The J segment lost 3 bases and the V segment lost 3 bases, leaving 6 bases of the junction unmatched. The germline V gene encodes CDR1 LGHNA and CDR2 YNFKEQ. DNA of the CDR3: TGTGCCAGCAGCCAGCGGGACAGGTCCAAAGAGACCCAGTACTTC. Its protein product is CASSQRDRSKETQYF.

In its sample, this clonotype was seen many times. The V and J genes are TRBV4-2 and TRBJ1-5; TRBD1 might be the D (6 bases). Per germline, CDR1 LGHNA and CDR2 YNFKEQ. V shed 0 bases and J shed 0 bases, with 9 bases lying between them. This CDR3 has 16 residues. The CDR3 nucleotides read TGTGCCAGCAGCCAAGAGACAGGTTATAGCAATCAGCCCCAGCATTTT. Encoded protein: CASSQETGYSNQPQHF.

This clonotype has ten or more counts. This chain connects TRBV12-3 or TRBV12-4 to TRBJ1-6, with D possibly being TRBD1 (6 bases). The CDR3 contains 14 residues. Trimming took 6 bases from V and 10 from J, leaving 16 bases between them. In DNA, the CDR3 is TGTGCCAGCAGCCCCGACAGGAGTAACTCACCCCTCCACTTT. As protein: CASSPDRSNSPLHF.

This chain links TRBV5-1 with TRBJ2-7; TRBD2 matches at 7 bases. Germline values: CDR1 SGHRS, CDR2 YFSETQ. The CDR3 consists of 13 residues. V shed 4 bases, J shed 5 bases, and the junction held 6 bases outside the gene matches. As DNA, the CDR3 is TGCGCCAGCAGCCCGTGGGGGGGTGACGAGCAGTACGTC. Protein: CASSPWGGDEQYV.